The rows below give T cell receptor beta chains drawn from one sample of a study of a mutant IDH1 vaccine in newly diagnosed glioma. No antigen has been identified for these receptors. Here immunoSEQ multiplex PCR was the method, and the copy in TCRdb shows in-frame clones only, minus some. In the table there are tens of thousands of clones, 85% to 90% of which are singletons. The sequencing here drew on PBMCs, taken from a glioma patient whose treatment included an IDH1 peptide vaccine. These receptors all come from a man aged 35 to 55 with glioma. The CDR3 runs from the conserved cysteine through the conserved F or W. The D gene is left open where the match is weak. Rows give clone size only sometimes, using once, few, many, or a class for an expanded clone.

TRBD2	TRBV11-2	TRBJ2-7	-	CASPSRASGSSYEQYF	TGTGCCAGCCCTAGCAGGGCTAGCGGGAGTTCTTACGAGCAGTACTTC
-	TRBV18	TRBJ2-3	-	CASSPPPGLGDTQYF	TGTGCCAGCTCACCACCTCCGGGGTTAGGGGATACGCAGTATTTT
-	TRBV25-1	TRBJ1-4	few	CASSEAGSGEKLFF	TGTGCCAGCAGTGAAGCCGGATCAGGTGAAAAACTGTTTTTT
TRBD1	TRBV28	TRBJ2-1	-	CASTRQGTGSEQFF	TGTGCCAGCACCCGACAGGGGACGGGAAGTGAGCAGTTCTTC
-	TRBV29-1	TRBJ1-4	-	CSVYGGREKLFF	TGCAGCGTTTACGGAGGTAGAGAAAAACTGTTTTTT
-	TRBV7-8	TRBJ2-7	-	CASSSGRGPGFGEQYF	TGTGCCAGCAGCTCGGGCCGCGGGCCGGGATTCGGCGAGCAGTACTTC
TRBD2	TRBV7-2	TRBJ2-5	-	CASSLVREALETQYF	TGTGCCAGCAGCTTAGTCCGGGAGGCTTTAGAGACCCAGTACTTC
TRBD2	TRBV15	TRBJ2-7	-	CATRSGRAGEQYF	TGTGCCACCAGGAGCGGGAGGGCCGGCGAGCAGTACTTC
-	TRBV4-3	TRBJ1-4	-	CASSQDSGGEEKLFF	TGCGCCAGCAGCCAAGATTCGGGCGGGGAGGAAAAACTGTTTTTT
TRBD1	TRBV2	TRBJ1-6	-	CASSGDRSSYNSPLHF	TGTGCCAGCTCCGGGGACAGAAGCTCCTATAATTCACCCCTCCACTTT
TRBD2	TRBV4-1	TRBJ2-3	-	CASSQEASGRGGDTQYF	TGCGCCAGCAGCCAAGAGGCTAGCGGGAGAGGAGGAGATACGCAGTATTTT
-	TRBV7-2	TRBJ1-5	-	CASSLGMQPQHF	TGTGCCAGCAGCTTAGGGATGCAGCCCCAGCATTTT
-	TRBV7-6	TRBJ2-1	once	CASTDPRGGQFF	TGTGCCAGCACCGACCCCCGAGGGGGGCAGTTCTTC
-	TRBV6-1	TRBJ2-7	-	CASRPWGLAYEQYF	TGTGCCAGCAGACCCTGGGGGCTAGCCTACGAGCAGTACTTC
-	TRBV5-1	TRBJ2-7	-	CASSSGWGSYEQYF	TGCGCCAGCAGCTCCGGATGGGGCTCCTACGAGCAGTACTTC
-	TRBV5-4	TRBJ1-2	-	CASFEGPGKTYGYTF	TGTGCCAGCTTTGAAGGACCAGGAAAGACCTATGGCTACACCTTC
-	TRBV19	TRBJ1-5	-	CASNGQGYQPQHF	TGTGCCAGTAACGGGCAGGGGTATCAGCCCCAGCATTTT
TRBD2	TRBV5-3	TRBJ2-7	-	CARSPWASGNIYEQYF	TGTGCCAGAAGCCCTTGGGCTAGCGGGAATATCTACGAGCAGTACTTC
-	TRBV4-3	TRBJ2-1	-	CASSQDPYNEQFF	TGCGCCAGCAGCCAAGATCCTTACAATGAGCAGTTCTTC
TRBD1	TRBV6-5	TRBJ1-1	-	CASGTGEEAFF	TGTGCCAGCGGGACAGGTGAGGAAGCTTTCTTT
-	TRBV4-1	TRBJ1-4	-	CASTPWEAGSGKLFF	TGCGCCAGCACCCCCTGGGAGGCAGGGAGTGGAAAACTGTTTTTT
-	TRBV7-2	TRBJ2-7	-	CASSLEEGPYEQYF	TGTGCCAGCAGCTTAGAGGAGGGGCCCTACGAGCAGTACTTC
-	TRBV4-2	TRBJ1-5	-	CASSQVIGQPQHF	TGTGCCAGCAGCCAAGTAATAGGACAGCCCCAGCATTTT
-	TRBV19	TRBJ2-7	-	CASSERGLGAYEQYF	TGTGCCAGTAGTGAACGCGGACTGGGGGCCTACGAGCAGTACTTC
-	TRBV5-5	TRBJ2-3	-	CASSWWADTQYF	TGTGCCAGCAGCTGGTGGGCGGATACGCAGTATTTT
-	TRBV27	TRBJ2-7	-	CASTFRLGYEQYF	TGTGCCAGCACCTTTAGGTTAGGGTACGAGCAGTACTTC
TRBD2	TRBV9	TRBJ2-3	-	CASSPGLAKTDTQYF	TGTGCCAGCAGCCCTGGACTAGCGAAAACAGATACGCAGTATTTT
TRBD2	TRBV7-9	TRBJ2-4	-	CASSLGLADNIQYF	TGTGCCAGCAGCTTGGGACTAGCGGACAACATTCAGTACTTC
-	TRBV25-1	TRBJ1-3	-	CASSEPGGNTIYF	TGTGCCAGCAGTGAGCCTGGTGGAAACACCATATATTTT
-	TRBV29-1	TRBJ2-5	-	CSVDGRTSPGETQYF	TGCAGCGTTGATGGGCGGACATCCCCCGGGGAGACCCAGTACTTC
TRBD2	TRBV9	TRBJ2-7	-	CASSTTSVAYEQYF	TGTGCCAGCAGCACCACTAGCGTGGCCTACGAGCAGTACTTC
TRBD1	TRBV19	TRBJ1-5	once	CASSNPGQGGFNQPQHF	TGTGCCAGTAGTAATCCGGGACAGGGAGGATTCAATCAGCCCCAGCATTTT
-	TRBV6-1	TRBJ1-1	once	CASSEGTLNTEAFF	TGTGCCAGCAGTGAGGGGACCTTGAACACTGAAGCTTTCTTT
TRBD1	TRBV27	TRBJ2-7	once	CASSSWDRGREQYF	TGTGCCAGCAGTTCATGGGACAGGGGGAGAGAGCAGTACTTC
-	TRBV27	TRBJ2-7	-	CASPWGARSYEQYF	TGTGCCAGCCCCTGGGGGGCCCGCTCCTACGAGCAGTACTTC
-	TRBV5-1	TRBJ2-2	-	CASSFGQGVTGELFF	TGCGCCAGCAGCTTTGGGCAGGGAGTAACCGGGGAGCTGTTTTTT
-	TRBV4-2	TRBJ2-7	-	CASSQDRGYEQYF	TGTGCCAGCAGCCAAGACAGGGGCTACGAGCAGTACTTC
TRBD2	TRBV28	TRBJ2-7	-	CACTSGRASGEQYF	TGTGCCTGCACTAGCGGGAGGGCCTCGGGGGAGCAGTACTTC
-	TRBV25-1	TRBJ2-7	-	CASSVVGYEQYF	TGTGCCAGCAGTGTCGTCGGCTACGAGCAGTACTTC
-	TRBV7-9	TRBJ2-3	-	CASSLEGDTDTQYF	TGTGCCAGCAGCTTAGAGGGGGACACAGATACGCAGTATTTT
-	TRBV14	TRBJ2-6	-	CASSFRRRSGANVLTF	TGTGCCAGCAGTTTTAGACGTCGATCTGGGGCCAACGTCCTGACTTTC
-	TRBV18	TRBJ2-7	-	CASSPGPGLTYEQYF	TGTGCCAGCTCACCAGGCCCCGGGCTAACCTACGAGCAGTACTTC
TRBD1	TRBV25-1	TRBJ1-1	-	CASSEKRGQGFEAFF	TGTGCCAGCAGTGAAAAGAGGGGGCAGGGCTTTGAAGCTTTCTTT
-	TRBV18	TRBJ1-1	-	CASSPDSLLNTEAFF	TGTGCCAGCTCACCGGACAGCCTATTGAACACTGAAGCTTTCTTT
TRBD1	TRBV14	TRBJ1-2	-	CASSPSRQGGYTF	TGTGCCAGCAGCCCCTCAAGACAGGGAGGCTACACCTTC
-	TRBV19	TRBJ1-5	-	CATVGQEGINQPQHF	TGTGCCACCGTGGGGCAGGAGGGTATCAATCAGCCCCAGCATTTT
-	TRBV5-6	TRBJ2-7	-	CASSIPGEQYF	TGTGCCAGCAGCATCCCGGGCGAGCAGTACTTC
-	TRBV2	TRBJ1-2	-	CASRRLQVYGYTF	TGTGCCAGCAGAAGACTGCAGGTCTATGGCTACACCTTC
TRBD2	TRBV5-1	TRBJ2-7	-	CASSLAVVAGKPYEQYF	TGCGCCAGCAGCTTGGCCGTGGTAGCGGGGAAACCCTACGAGCAGTACTTC
-	TRBV28	TRBJ1-4	-	CASSLLGKLFF	TGTGCCAGCAGTTTGTTGGGAAAACTGTTTTTT
-	TRBV6-1	TRBJ2-1	once	CASSGGAADEQFF	TGTGCCAGCAGTGGGGGGGCGGCTGATGAGCAGTTCTTC
-	TRBV19	TRBJ2-6	-	CASSPQVVSGANVLTF	TGTGCCAGTAGCCCCCAGGTCGTCTCTGGGGCCAACGTCCTGACTTTC
TRBD1	TRBV19	TRBJ2-2	-	CASRNPRQGDTGELFF	TGTGCCAGTAGGAACCCGAGACAGGGGGATACCGGGGAGCTGTTTTTT
-	TRBV5-1	TRBJ2-3	-	CASSLRGQDGKDTQYF	TGCGCCAGCAGCCTTCGGGGCCAAGATGGGAAAGATACGCAGTATTTT
-	TRBV7-6	TRBJ1-5	-	CASSLTIGQPQHF	TGTGCCAGCAGCTTAACTATAGGACAGCCCCAGCATTTT
-	TRBV7-2	TRBJ2-7	-	CASSSRSSYEQYF	TGTGCCAGCAGCTCCCGGAGCTCCTACGAGCAGTACTTC
-	TRBV5-1	TRBJ2-7	-	CASARESYEQYF	TGCGCCAGCGCCAGGGAGTCCTACGAGCAGTACTTC